This T cell receptor (beta chain) is drawn from a study of shared clonotypes between healthy human individuals. The table lists this clone with a few counts. The CDR3 runs 11 residues. CDR1 is GTSNPN, CDR2 SVGIG, per germline (reference sequence). The trim removed 6 bases at V and 3 bases at J, leaving 1 base unmatched. DNA at about 200 ng, 25,000 to 35,000 T cell genomes, went into sorted-subset replicate PCRs. Clones were sequenced by immunoSEQ multiplex PCR, and TCRdb holds only the in-frame ones, with some missing. In the table there are some 1.1 million clones, 60% to 85% of which are singletons.

The receptor was derived from a man aged 18 to 30 in good health. Some clones in this sample may be carry-over from other donors' samples. Material: memory CD4+ T cells from PBMCs. As for subset: CD45RA-negative fraction. The chain has TRBV30 and TRBJ1-1; 7 bases align to TRBD1. This CDR3 reads CACQGDTEAFF. The CDR3 coding sequence is TGTGCCTGCCAGGGGGACACTGAAGCTTTCTTT.